One sample yielded the 32 T cell receptor beta chains listed below, sequenced in a study of blood T cell repertoires in COVID-19. Method: immunoSEQ multiplex PCR; TCRdb's copy keeps in-frame clones and lacks some. The data show around 370,000 clones, over 70% seen once. Sequenced: peripheral blood. These receptors were obtained from a woman in her fifties or sixties with COVID-19, enrolled during active disease.

V usage is TRBV7-3 and J usage is TRBJ2-1, with TRBD2 identical over 10 bases. This CDR3 has 15 residues. V was pared by 5 bases and J by 7 bases, with 8 bases of the junction left unmatched. Germline CDR1 is SGHTA and CDR2 is FQGTGA. CDR3 DNA sequence: TGTGCCAGCAGCCTGGGGACTAGCGTCTGGAATGAGCAGTTCTTC. This gives the protein CASSLGTSVWNEQFF.

V and J are TRBV18 and TRBJ1-1, with 9 bases matching TRBD1. The CDR3 extends over 14 amino acids. J gave up 5 bases and V 6 bases, and 7 bases lay outside the gene matches. Germline V gene sequence: CDR1 KGHSH, CDR2 LQKENI. In DNA form, the CDR3 reads TGTGCCAGCTCTCAGCACAGGGGGCGAACTGAAGCTTTCTTT. Its protein product is CASSQHRGRTEAFF. Together with reference TRBV18 and TRBJ1-1, the CDR3 gives the full variable domain: NAGVMQNPRHLVRRRGQEARLRCSPMKGHSHVYWYRQLPEEGLKFMVYLQKENIIDESGMPKERFSAEFPKEGPSILRIQQVVRGDSAAYFCASSQHRGRTEAFFGQGTRLTVV.

The chain combines TRBV5-1 with TRBJ2-1; a possible D gene is TRBD1 (6 bases). V was clipped by 4 bases and J by 5 bases, with 22 bases between them. This CDR3 contains 17 residues. Germline V gene lookup returns CDR1 SGHRS and CDR2 YFSETQ. Here the CDR3 reads CASSPLPQTRGHNEQFF. The DNA for the CDR3 is TGCGCCAGCAGCCCACTACCCCAAACCAGGGGACACAATGAGCAGTTCTTC.

The genes are TRBV11-3 and TRBJ2-5, with TRBD2 identical over 8 bases. Per germline, CDR1 SGHNT and CDR2 YENEEA. Trimming took 0 bases from V and 5 from J; bases not matched to a gene: 5. The CDR3 runs to 15 residues. CDR3 sequence reads: CASSLDGRAWETQYF. The DNA for the CDR3 is TGTGCCAGCAGCTTAGACGGGAGGGCCTGGGAGACCCAGTACTTC.

The rearrangement links TRBV6-5 to TRBJ1-5; 7 bases are a match to TRBD1. This CDR3 region has 16 residues. V was pared by 0 bases and J by 9 bases, with 11 bases of the junction left unmatched. CDR1 MNHEY and CDR2 SVGAGI come from the germline V gene. The chain's CDR3 is CASSYSAQGRGTPQHF. CDR3 coding DNA: TGTGCCAGCAGTTACTCGGCACAGGGGAGAGGTACGCCCCAGCATTTT.

This clone turned up a few times. The chain couples TRBV24-1 to TRBJ1-1; 9 bases agree with TRBD1. CDR1 KGHDR and CDR2 SFDVKD come from the germline V gene. This CDR3 has 15 amino acids. The junction had 6 bases not matched to a gene; V was cut back by 4 bases and J by 4 bases. This CDR3 reads CATSDPGQGGTEAFF. DNA of the CDR3: TGTGCCACCAGTGACCCGGGACAGGGAGGCACTGAAGCTTTCTTT.

The chain joins TRBV2 to TRBJ1-5; a possible D gene is TRBD1 (6 bases). This CDR3 is 15 amino acids long. Per the germline V gene, CDR1 is SNHLY and CDR2 is FYNNEI. Trimming stripped 2 bases from V and 3 bases from J, with 11 bases between. The CDR3 bases are TGTGCCAGCAGTGAAAGAAGGGGGACCAATCAGCCCCAGCATTTT. Its protein product is CASSERRGTNQPQHF.

This clone appeared once. The J gene is TRBJ1-1, the V gene TRBV29-1; TRBD1 is a possible D gene (5 bases). Per germline, CDR1 SQVTM and CDR2 ANQGSEA. V was shortened by 5 bases and J by 4 bases, with 8 bases between the two germline ends. CDR3 length equals 11 residues. In DNA, the CDR3 is TGCAGCGTTCAGGGTAGCACTGAAGCTTTCTTT. It yields the protein CSVQGSTEAFF.

This chain uses TRBV30 with TRBJ2-1; D perhaps matches TRBD2 (5 bases). This CDR3 region has 14 residues. With 4 bases removed from V and 6 bases from J, the gap between germline ends came to 16 bases. Germline CDR1 GTSNPN, CDR2 SVGIG (reference sequence). The CDR3 nucleotides read TGTGCCTGGAATAGGTCGCCGGGGAGCAATGAGCAGTTCTTC. Its protein is CAWNRSPGSNEQFF.

This clone has just one count. The chain combines TRBV3-1 (or the pseudogene TRBV3-2) with TRBJ2-1; D unclear. Per the germline V gene, CDR1 is LGHDT and CDR2 is YNNKEL (reference sequence). The CDR3 extends over 13 amino acids. V was cut by 2 bases and J by 9 bases, with 11 bases left in between. The CDR3: CASSQTRLSEQFF. CDR3 DNA sequence: TGTGCCAGCAGCCAAACGAGATTATCTGAGCAGTTCTTC.

The chain is built from TRBV19 and TRBJ1-5; D perhaps matches TRBD1 (5 bases). Trimming stripped 3 bases from V and 0 bases from J, with 9 bases between. The V gene's germline CDR1 is LNHDA and CDR2 SQIVND (reference sequence). CDR3 length: 15 residues. For the CDR3, the DNA is TGTGCCAGTAGTATGCGAGACAGTAGCAATCAGCCCCAGCATTTT. Encoded protein: CASSMRDSSNQPQHF.

V is TRBV9 and J is TRBJ2-1; 9 positions agree with TRBD2. Germline CDR1 and CDR2: SGDLS and YYNGEE. Trimming cost V 1 base and J 2 bases; bases outside gene matches: 10. The CDR3 has 18 residues. CDR3 protein: CASSVFPKKREAYNEQFF. The CDR3 DNA reads as TGTGCCAGCAGCGTATTCCCAAAAAAGCGGGAGGCCTACAATGAGCAGTTCTTC.

The V gene is TRBV19, the J gene TRBJ2-1; 11 nucleotides agree with TRBD2. The CDR3 covers 15 residues. The ends lost 5 bases at V and 2 bases at J; junction bases unmatched: 2. CDR1 and CDR2 from the germline V gene are LNHDA and SQIVND (reference sequence). This CDR3 reads CASSVLAGAYNEQFF. CDR3 DNA sequence: TGTGCCAGTAGTGTACTAGCGGGGGCCTACAATGAGCAGTTCTTC.

The rearrangement joins TRBV18 to TRBJ1-3, with D tentatively TRBD1 (6 bases). V lost 2 bases and J 0 bases, leaving 14 bases between the germline ends. The V gene's germline CDR1 is KGHSH and CDR2 LQKENI. The CDR3 is 17 amino acids. This CDR3 is CASSPLGGADSGNTIYF. The CDR3 region has the DNA TGTGCCAGCTCACCATTAGGGGGGGCCGACTCTGGAAACACCATATATTTT.

The rearrangement links TRBV6-2 or TRBV6-3 to TRBJ2-1; D may be TRBD2 (5 bases). Germline V gives CDR1 MNHEY, CDR2 SVGEGT. The CDR3 extends over 17 amino acids. The V end was cut by 0 bases, the J end by 0 bases, with 12 bases between. The CDR3 reads CASSYSGRESSYNEQFF. In DNA, the CDR3 is TGTGCCAGCAGTTACTCAGGTAGGGAGAGCTCCTACAATGAGCAGTTCTTC.

V is TRBV5-1 and J is TRBJ2-3; D is uncertain. The CDR3 totals 14 residues. V shed 0 bases and J shed 3 bases, with 8 bases lying between them. CDR1 and CDR2 from the germline V gene are SGHRS and YFSETQ. CDR3 DNA sequence: TGCGCCAGCAGCTTGGTTTCCGGGACAGATACGCAGTATTTT. Translation gives CASSLVSGTDTQYF.

The chain recombines TRBV19 with TRBJ2-3, with D perhaps TRBD2 (6 bases). The CDR3 is made up of 14 amino acids. The germline CDR1 and CDR2 sequences are LNHDA and SQIVND (reference sequence). V lost 3 bases to trimming and J lost 3 bases, with 10 bases between them. DNA for the CDR3: TGTGCCAGTAGTATGCCAGGGAGGACAGATACGCAGTATTTT. Protein product: CASSMPGRTDTQYF.

The gene calls are TRBV5-1 and TRBJ2-1, with TRBD1 as a possible D gene (6 bases). Looked up from germline, CDR1 is SGHRS and CDR2 is YFSETQ. The CDR3 has 12 amino acids. Trimming pared 5 bases from V and 8 bases from J, leaving 11 bases between. The DNA for the CDR3 is TGCGCCAGCAGTGGGCAGGGGTATGAGCAGTTCTTC. Its translation is CASSGQGYEQFF. The entire variable domain, with the rest obtained from reference TRBV5-1 and TRBJ2-1, is as follows: KAGVTQTPRYLIKTRGQQVTLSCSPISGHRSVSWYQQTPGQGLQFLFEYFSETQRNKGNFPGRFSGRQFSNSRSEMNVSTLELGDSALYLCASSGQGYEQFFGPGTRLTVL.

The chain has TRBV27 and TRBJ2-7, with D possibly matching TRBD2 (5 bases). V was clipped by 3 bases and J by 4 bases, with 16 bases between them. Germline V gene data show CDR1 as MNHEY and CDR2 as SMNVEV (reference sequence). This CDR3 is 15 amino acids long. CDR3 loop: CASSLLGSRDYEQYF. The CDR3 DNA sequence: TGTGCCAGCAGTTTGTTGGGGAGCCGGGATTACGAGCAGTACTTC.

This chain connects TRBV9 to TRBJ2-1, with 9 bases lining up with TRBD2. Germline assignment: CDR1 SGDLS and CDR2 YYNGEE. J lost 6 bases, V lost 0 bases, and 7 bases had no gene match. The CDR3 extends over 16 amino acids. The DNA for the CDR3 is TGTGCCAGCAGCGTAGGTCATAGCGGGAGTTTCAATGAGCAGTTCTTC. Translation: CASSVGHSGSFNEQFF.

The chain has TRBV7-2 and TRBJ2-3; 8 nucleotides agree with TRBD2. CDR3 length: 16 amino acids. The V and J ends lost 7 bases and 0 bases, in that order; junction bases with no gene match: 9. The V gene's germline CDR1 is SGHTA and CDR2 FQGNSA. The CDR3 DNA is TGTGCCAGCACCTCGAGACTAGCGACGAGCACAGATACGCAGTATTTT. Protein sequence: CASTSRLATSTDTQYF.

This chain connects TRBV18 to TRBJ2-2, with 13 bases fitting TRBD2. Trimming cost V 6 bases and J 4 bases; bases outside gene matches: 2. Germline CDR1 KGHSH, CDR2 LQKENI. This CDR3 is 15 amino acids long. CDR3 in DNA: TGTGCCAGCTCCAGACTAGCGGGAGGCACCGGGGAGCTGTTTTTT. Amino acids: CASSRLAGGTGELFF.

J is TRBJ2-2 and V is TRBV19, with 9 bases matching TRBD2. The length of the CDR3 is 17 residues. Trimming removed 10 bases from V and 0 bases from J; junction bases left unmatched: 12. Germline V CDR1 and CDR2: LNHDA, SQIVND (reference sequence). The CDR3 DNA is TGTGCCACCCCGGTCGTGGCGGGAGGGGCGAACACCGGGGAGCTGTTTTTT. Amino acids: CATPVVAGGANTGELFF.

This chain connects TRBV7-3 to TRBJ2-6; weak D call: TRBD1 (6 bases). The CDR3 runs to 19 residues. The germline CDR1 and CDR2 sequences are SGHTA and FQGTGA. Trimming cost V 0 bases and J 0 bases, with 15 bases left between them. CDR3 sequence (DNA): TGTGCCAGCAGCTTAACGAATGTGGCAGGGGTCTCTGGGGCCAACGTCCTGACTTTC. The encoded protein is CASSLTNVAGVSGANVLTF.

This rearrangement joins TRBV5-1 to TRBJ1-1, with D possibly TRBD1 on 6 matching bases. The CDR3 is made up of 14 amino acids. From germline, CDR1 is SGHRS and CDR2 YFSETQ. V was cut by 3 bases and J by 1 base, with 10 bases left in between. Here the CDR3 DNA reads TGCGCCAGCAGCTCCCCGACAGGGAACACTGAAGCTTTCTTT. This gives the protein CASSSPTGNTEAFF.

This chain joins TRBV29-1 and TRBJ2-1; maybe TRBD2 (6 bases). The germline gives CDR1 SQVTM, CDR2 ANQGSEA. V lost 4 bases and J 15 bases, leaving 16 bases between the germline ends. The CDR3 covers 11 residues. CDR3 region: CSVGPTRELFF. CDR3 nucleotide sequence: TGCAGCGTTGGGCCTACCCGGGAGTTGTTCTTC.

The chain uses TRBV6-2 or TRBV6-3 and TRBJ2-2, with D unresolved. Trimming cost V 2 bases and J 6 bases, with 7 bases left between them. Germline V gene data show CDR1 as MNHEY and CDR2 as SVGEGT. The CDR3 is 13 residues long. In DNA, the CDR3 is TGTGCCAGCAGTTACAGTGAGCCCGGGGAGCTGTTTTTT. Residues: CASSYSEPGELFF.

V is TRBV18 and J is TRBJ2-7, with a weak D call TRBD1 (6 bases). Between the trimmed V and J ends, which lost 2 bases and 5 bases, there was a span of 10 bases. The CDR3 is 13 amino acids. Germline lookup yields CDR1 KGHSH and CDR2 LQKENI. CDR3 nucleotides: TGTGCCAGCTCACCAGGACAGACCGACGAGCAGTACTTC. It encodes CASSPGQTDEQYF.

The rearrangement joins TRBV18 to TRBJ1-4; D gene ambiguous. Looked up from germline, CDR1 is KGHSH and CDR2 is LQKENI. The ends were cut back, 3 bases at V and 7 bases at J, with 15 bases in the middle. This CDR3 has 15 amino acids. The CDR3 DNA sequence: TGTGCCAGCTCACCCACGCACGCGCCCTCTGAAAAACTGTTTTTT. It is translated as CASSPTHAPSEKLFF.

This chain connects TRBV4-1 to TRBJ2-7; perhaps TRBD1 as D (6 bases). Trimming removed 0 bases from V and 9 bases from J, with 12 bases in between. CDR1 MGHRA and CDR2 YSYEKL come from the germline V gene. The CDR3 is made up of 13 amino acids. CDR3 protein: CASSQDPSGVQYF. In DNA, the CDR3 is TGCGCCAGCAGCCAAGACCCCTCAGGGGTGCAGTACTTC.

This rearrangement joins TRBV7-9 to TRBJ1-1, with 12 positions matching TRBD1. CDR1 and CDR2 (germline): SEHNR, FQNEAQ (reference sequence). The CDR3 has 18 amino acids. Trimming cost V 5 bases and J 1 base; bases outside gene matches: 11. CDR3 DNA sequence: TGTGCCAGCAGCCTTGAACCGGGACAGGGGGCTCGGAACACTGAAGCTTTCTTT. Translating it yields CASSLEPGQGARNTEAFF.

The chain uses TRBV6-5 and TRBJ1-1, with D hard to call. CDR1 MNHEY and CDR2 SVGAGI come from the germline V gene. This CDR3 contains 15 residues. V shed 6 bases and J shed 6 bases, with 20 bases lying between them. CDR3 coding DNA: TGTGCCAGCAGCAGTAGGAGGGCTGTGGTCTCTGAAGCTTTCTTT. Translation gives CASSSRRAVVSEAFF.